This record concerns one T cell receptor beta chain sequence. CDR1 is SGDLS and CDR2 is YYNGEE in the germline V gene. V lost 3 bases to trimming and J lost 10 bases, with 8 bases between them. The CDR3 loop spans 11 amino acids. The data derive from a study of blood T cell repertoires in COVID-19. In the study's own analysis: Reference gene primer amplification in the assay estimated nucleated cell counts. The assay was immunoSEQ multiplex PCR, and TCRdb's table has in-frame clones only and misses some. V, J and clone size reflect that table, while D and trimming were determined from the DNA. The top ten clones hold 10% of a sample with 190,000 or so clones, roughly 89% of them seen once. Clinical history as reported by participants underpinned cohort assignment.

This TCR was recovered from a man between 18 and 35 years old with acute COVID-19. What was sequenced was PBMCs or T cells enriched from blood (not recorded which). The chain links TRBV9 to TRBJ2-1; no clear D gene. This CDR3 is CASSADTEQFF. Here the CDR3 DNA reads TGTGCCAGCAGCGCCGACACCGAGCAGTTCTTC.